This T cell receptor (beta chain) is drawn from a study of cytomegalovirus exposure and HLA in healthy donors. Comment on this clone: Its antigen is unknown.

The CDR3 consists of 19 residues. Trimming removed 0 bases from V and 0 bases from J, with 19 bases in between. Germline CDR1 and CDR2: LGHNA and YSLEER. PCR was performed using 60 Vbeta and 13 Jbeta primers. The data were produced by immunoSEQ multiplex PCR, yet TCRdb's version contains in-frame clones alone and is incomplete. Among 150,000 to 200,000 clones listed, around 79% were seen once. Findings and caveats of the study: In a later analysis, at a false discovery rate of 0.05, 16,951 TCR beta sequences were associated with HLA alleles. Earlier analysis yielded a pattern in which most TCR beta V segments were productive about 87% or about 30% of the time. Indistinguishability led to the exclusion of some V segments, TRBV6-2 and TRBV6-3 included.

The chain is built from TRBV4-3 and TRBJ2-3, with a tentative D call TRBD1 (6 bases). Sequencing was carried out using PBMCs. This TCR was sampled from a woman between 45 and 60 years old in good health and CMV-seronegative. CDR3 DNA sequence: TGCGCCAGCAGCCAAGATGTGGGCACAGGGACGACTAGCACAGATACGCAGTATTTT. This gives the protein CASSQDVGTGTTSTDTQYF.